These 28 T cell receptor beta chains originate from one sample sequenced in a study of blood T cells in healthy people across ages. A second about 6 to 12 cycle PCR used barcoded and J-beta primers. Each CDR3 protein gets one entry after TCRdb re-called the 5' RACE reads with MiXCR. In the table there are approximately 700,000 distinct CDR3 sequences, roughly 32% of which are singletons. The source material was blood. The receptor source for this set is a woman older than 75 in good health.

This clonotype occurred many times. This chain joins TRBV10-3 and TRBJ2-7; no firm D call. V was clipped by 4 bases and J by 3 bases, with 10 bases between them. CDR3 size: 13 residues. Germline V gives CDR1 ENHRY, CDR2 SYGVKD. The CDR3 spells CAISGDFYYEQYF. The CDR3 DNA reads TGTGCCATCAGTGGAGACTTTTACTACGAGCAGTACTTC.

CDR3 DNA: TGTGCCAGCAGCGTAGGAGGTGGGGCGGATGGGGACACTGAAGCTTTCTTT. Its protein is CASSVGGGADGDTEAFF. V and J are TRBV9 and TRBJ1-1; D possibly corresponds to TRBD1 (5 bases). This CDR3 is built from 17 residues. Germline V CDR1 and CDR2: SGDLS, YYNGEE. The V end lost 0 bases, the J end lost 3 bases, and 18 bases lay between the germline ends.

This clonotype occurred a few times. This chain joins TRBV4-1 and TRBJ2-7; no clear D gene. Germline-derived CDR1 and CDR2 are MGHRA and YSYEKL. Trimming removed 2 bases from V and 7 bases from J, with 12 bases in between. CDR3 length equals 13 residues. CDR3 bases: TGCGCCAGCAGCCAACAGGATGGTAATGAGCAGTACTTC. It yields the protein CASSQQDGNEQYF.

This clonotype was found many times. The gene calls are TRBV4-2 and TRBJ1-1; D gene unclear. The germline gives CDR1 LGHNA, CDR2 YNFKEQ. Trimming took 0 bases from V and 0 from J, leaving 29 bases between them. The CDR3 covers 22 residues. This chain's CDR3 is CASSQERWAGGASSSMNTEAFF. The CDR3 nucleotides read TGTGCCAGCAGCCAAGAGAGATGGGCGGGCGGAGCCAGTTCCTCAATGAACACTGAAGCTTTCTTT.

This clonotype appeared a few times. The chain is built from TRBV7-2 and TRBJ2-7, with a tentative D call TRBD2 (6 bases). V gave up 5 bases and J gave up 10 bases, with 12 bases separating them. The V gene's germline CDR1 is SGHTA and CDR2 FQGNSA. This CDR3 spans 11 amino acids. In DNA, the CDR3 is TGTGCCAGCAGCCCGCGCGGGGCCCAGTACTTC. Protein product: CASSPRGAQYF.

This clonotype showed up many times. The chain has TRBV15 and TRBJ1-5; 8 bases are a match to TRBD1. Germline-derived CDR1 and CDR2 are LNHNV and YYDKDF (reference sequence). J was trimmed by 2 bases and V by 4 bases; bases with no gene match: 1. The CDR3 spans 14 residues. The CDR3 protein is CATSKDRGNQPQHF. The CDR3, as DNA: TGTGCCACCAGCAAGGACAGGGGCAATCAGCCCCAGCATTTT.

The V and J genes are TRBV6-6 and TRBJ2-1, with TRBD2 matching over 10 bases. V shed 6 bases, J shed 11 bases, and the junction held 7 bases outside the gene matches. This CDR3 is built from 13 residues. Germline V gene lookup returns CDR1 MNHNY and CDR2 SVGAGI (reference sequence). As DNA, the CDR3 is TGTGCCAGCAGCCCGGGACTAGCGCACAAGCAGTTCTTC. Protein: CASSPGLAHKQFF.

The J gene is TRBJ2-7, the V gene TRBV5-1; 10 bases are a match to TRBD2. Germline lookup yields CDR1 SGHRS and CDR2 YFSETQ. Losses at the gene ends were 0 bases for V and 2 bases for J; bases not matched to a gene: 5. This CDR3 spans 16 amino acids. Here the CDR3 reads CASSLAPSGGPYEQYF. The CDR3 nucleotides are TGCGCCAGCAGCTTGGCCCCTAGCGGGGGTCCCTACGAGCAGTACTTC.

This clonotype appeared many times. The chain employs TRBV19 and TRBJ2-4; a possible D gene is TRBD2 (5 bases). The V end was cut by 6 bases, the J end by 9 bases, with 15 bases between. This CDR3 has 13 residues. CDR1 and CDR2 (germline): LNHDA, SQIVND (reference sequence). The CDR3 DNA reads as TGTGCCAGTAGAAATGACTATGACGGCATTCAGTACTTC. This encodes CASRNDYDGIQYF.

The table lists this clonotype with many counts. The chain's CDR3 is CASSITETGFNEQYF. DNA of the CDR3: TGTGCCAGCAGCATCACAGAAACGGGGTTCAACGAGCAGTACTTC. The gene calls are TRBV6-5 and TRBJ2-7, with D possibly matching TRBD2 (5 bases). V gave up 6 bases and J gave up 5 bases, with 20 bases separating them. The germline CDR1 and CDR2 sequences are MNHEY and SVGAGI. This CDR3 is 15 amino acids long.

This clonotype was recorded at least ten times. The rearrangement joins TRBV20-1 to TRBJ1-1; TRBD1 might be the D (5 bases). V gave up 5 bases and J gave up 2 bases, with 18 bases separating them. The germline CDR1 and CDR2 sequences are DFQATT and SNEGSKA (reference sequence). This CDR3 is built from 15 residues. This CDR3 reads CSASGRGATNTEAFF. The CDR3 bases are TGCAGTGCTTCAGGAAGGGGCGCTACTAACACTGAAGCTTTCTTT.

The CDR3 region has the DNA TGTGCCAGCAGTAGACAGGGGGCCGAAGCTTTCTTT. Amino acids: CASSRQGAEAFF. The chain has TRBV11-2 and TRBJ1-1, with 10 bases aligning to TRBD1. V lost 6 bases, J lost 8 bases, and 3 bases stayed unmatched. In germline, CDR1 is SGHAT, CDR2 FQNNGV. CDR3 length: 12 residues.

This clonotype was counted many times. In DNA, the CDR3 is TGTGCCAGCAGTTACTCGACAGCGGGGTTCGATGGCTACACCTTC. Translating it yields CASSYSTAGFDGYTF. This chain uses TRBV6-5 with TRBJ1-2, with D maybe TRBD1 (5 bases). V was shortened by 0 bases and J by 6 bases, with 14 bases between the two germline ends. Per the germline V gene, CDR1 is MNHEY and CDR2 is SVGAGI. This CDR3 comprises 15 residues.

This clonotype was seen ten or more times. The rearrangement links TRBV5-1 to TRBJ2-6; possible D gene TRBD1, 6 bases. Deletions cut 4 bases from V and 6 bases from J, with 20 bases between. Looked up from germline, CDR1 is SGHRS and CDR2 is YFSETQ. The CDR3 spans 17 residues. CDR3 protein: CASSPRQVSFAANVLTF. CDR3 nucleotides: TGCGCCAGCAGCCCCCGACAGGTATCGTTTGCGGCCAACGTCCTGACTTTC.

A few counts support this clonotype. The V call is TRBV19, the J call TRBJ1-5; 10 bases agree with TRBD1. CDR3 size: 14 residues. The V and J ends lost 9 bases and 7 bases, in that order; junction bases with no gene match: 9. Germline V lookup: CDR1 LNHDA, CDR2 SQIVND (reference sequence). This chain's CDR3 is CASQTGGREQPQHF. The CDR3, as DNA: TGTGCCAGCCAGACAGGGGGCAGGGAGCAGCCCCAGCATTTT.

This clonotype was counted at least ten times. In DNA, the CDR3 is TGTGCCAGCAGCCAAGACCCGACCCGGGATGAGCAGTTCTTC. Amino acid sequence: CASSQDPTRDEQFF. V gene TRBV3-1 combines with J gene TRBJ2-1; D not certain. Germline assignment: CDR1 LGHDT and CDR2 YNNKEL (reference sequence). The CDR3 has 14 amino acids. V lost 0 bases to trimming and J lost 8 bases, with 11 bases between them.

This clonotype has at least ten counts. The gene calls are TRBV9 and TRBJ2-5; a weak D match, TRBD2 (5 bases). Germline CDR1 and CDR2: SGDLS and YYNGEE. V lost 3 bases, J lost 2 bases, and 8 bases lay in between. CDR3 length: 13 amino acids. In DNA, the CDR3 is TGTGCCAGCAGCGAATCGGGGCAAGAGACCCAGTACTTC. Translation gives CASSESGQETQYF.

Many counts were recorded for this clonotype. The chain combines TRBV7-8 with TRBJ2-7; 9 bases are shared with TRBD2. The CDR3 extends over 15 amino acids. The trim removed 3 bases at V and 3 bases at J, leaving 6 bases unmatched. Germline CDR1 reads SGHVS; CDR2 reads FQNEAQ. In nucleotides, the CDR3 is TGTGCCAGCAGCTTGGTGGCTAGCGGGGACTACGAGCAGTACTTC. This gives the protein CASSLVASGDYEQYF.

The V and J genes are TRBV9 and TRBJ1-6, with D possibly being TRBD1 (5 bases). CDR1 SGDLS and CDR2 YYNGEE come from the germline V gene. CDR3 length: 16 residues. Trimming took off 4 bases at V and 3 bases at J, with 14 bases between the two ends. The CDR3 protein is CASSPDPGGYNSPLHF. The CDR3 DNA reads TGTGCCAGCAGCCCAGACCCGGGGGGCTATAATTCACCCCTCCACTTT.

Remarks on this clonotype: A much larger clone differs from this one at a single base, so this may be a read error. The chain joins TRBV2 to TRBJ2-5; 9 positions agree with TRBD1. Looked up from germline, CDR1 is SNHLY and CDR2 is FYNNEI. This CDR3 comprises 15 residues. The V segment lost 4 bases and the J segment 11 bases; nucleotides outside the gene matches: 14. The CDR3 bases are TGTGCCAGCAGTGTAGGGACAGGGAGGGGGCATGAGCAGTACTTC. This sequence encodes CASSVGTGRGHEQYF.

This clonotype appeared many times. The V gene is TRBV5-1, the J gene TRBJ1-2, with a tentative D call TRBD1 (6 bases). The V and J ends lost 4 bases and 0 bases respectively, with 16 bases between them. Germline CDR1 is SGHRS and CDR2 is YFSETQ. CDR3 size: 16 residues. CDR3 sequence (DNA): TGCGCCAGCAGCCCGGGTGGGCAGGGGTCTAACTATGGCTACACCTTC. Amino acids: CASSPGGQGSNYGYTF.

The chain employs TRBV6-5 and TRBJ1-2, with D perhaps matching TRBD1 (5 bases). The CDR3 has 17 residues. V was pared by 4 bases and J by 7 bases, with 25 bases between. Germline loops: CDR1 MNHEY, CDR2 SVGAGI. The CDR3 loop is CASSSHFGAGQGVGYTF. CDR3 DNA: TGTGCCAGCAGTTCCCACTTCGGGGCAGGGCAAGGCGTTGGCTACACCTTC.

This clonotype was recorded once. The V gene is TRBV11-2, the J gene TRBJ2-4; D may be TRBD2 (7 bases). The J call may be faulty, since TRBJ2-5 better matches the DNA end. The CDR3 runs to 14 residues. Germline assignment: CDR1 SGHAT and CDR2 FQNNGV. The CDR3 nucleotides read TGTGCCAGCAGCGTAGGGGGGGACTTTGGGACCCAGTACTTC. Its protein is CASSVGGDFGTQYF.

This clonotype was recorded a few times. The chain has TRBV30 and TRBJ2-7; 9 bases agree with TRBD2. V was clipped by 1 base and J by 3 bases; unmatched bases: 4. In germline, CDR1 is GTSNPN, CDR2 SVGIG (reference sequence). The CDR3 runs to 14 residues. CDR3 sequence (DNA): TGTGCCTGGAGTGATACTAGCGGGTTCTACGAGCAGTACTTC. Protein: CAWSDTSGFYEQYF.

The chain joins TRBV20-1 to TRBJ1-2; 9 bases are a match to TRBD1. V shed 5 bases, J shed 3 bases, and the junction held 7 bases outside the gene matches. Germline assignment: CDR1 DFQATT and CDR2 SNEGSKA (reference sequence). The length of the CDR3 is 14 residues. The CDR3: CSASDRGSDYGYTF. The CDR3 coding sequence is TGCAGTGCTTCTGACAGGGGGTCCGACTATGGCTACACCTTC.

This sequence joins TRBV7-8 and TRBJ1-2; the D is unclear. Germline V CDR1 and CDR2: SGHVS, FQNEAQ. This CDR3 region has 16 residues. V shed 0 bases and J shed 3 bases, with 14 bases lying between them. The CDR3 DNA reads TGTGCCAGCAGCTTAGCGTCCTCGTTTTCACACTATGGCTACACCTTC. Residues: CASSLASSFSHYGYTF.

The J gene is TRBJ1-2, the V gene TRBV29-1; D is uncertain. The CDR3 contains 14 residues. CDR1 is SQVTM, CDR2 ANQGSEA, per germline. V was shortened by 2 bases and J by 4 bases, with 14 bases between the two germline ends. The CDR3 DNA is TGCAGCGTTGAATCCGGTAGAGGAGTCTATGGCTACACCTTC. Residues: CSVESGRGVYGYTF. Complete variable domain (other parts from reference TRBV29-1 and TRBJ1-2): SAVISQKPSRDICQRGTSLTIQCQVDSQVTMMFWYRQQPGQSLTLIATANQGSEATYESGFVIDKFPISRPNLTFSTLTVSNMSPEDSSIYLCSVESGRGVYGYTFGSGTRLTVV.

This clonotype was detected only a few times. This chain joins TRBV5-4 and TRBJ1-2; 8 bases are shared with TRBD1. Germline trimming cut 1 base from V and 5 bases from J; bases unmatched to any gene: 4. CDR3 length equals 14 residues. Germline CDR1 and CDR2: SGHNT and YYREEE (reference sequence). The CDR3: CASSLSGQAYGYTF. In DNA, the CDR3 is TGTGCCAGCAGCTTGTCGGGACAGGCTTATGGCTACACCTTC.